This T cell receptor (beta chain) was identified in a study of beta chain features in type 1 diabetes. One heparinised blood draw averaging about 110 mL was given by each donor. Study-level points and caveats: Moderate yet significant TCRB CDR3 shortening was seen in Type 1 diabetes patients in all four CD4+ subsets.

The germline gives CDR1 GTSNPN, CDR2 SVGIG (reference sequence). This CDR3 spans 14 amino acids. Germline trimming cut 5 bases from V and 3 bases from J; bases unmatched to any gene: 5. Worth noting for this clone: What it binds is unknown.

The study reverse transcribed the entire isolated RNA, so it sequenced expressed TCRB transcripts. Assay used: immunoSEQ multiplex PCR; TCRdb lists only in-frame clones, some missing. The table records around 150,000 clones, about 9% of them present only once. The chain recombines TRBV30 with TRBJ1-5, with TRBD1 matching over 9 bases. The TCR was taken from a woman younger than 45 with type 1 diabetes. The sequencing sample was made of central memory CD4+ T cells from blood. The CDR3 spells CAWGTGIINQPQHF. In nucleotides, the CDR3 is TGTGCCTGGGGGACAGGGATCATCAATCAGCCCCAGCATTTT.